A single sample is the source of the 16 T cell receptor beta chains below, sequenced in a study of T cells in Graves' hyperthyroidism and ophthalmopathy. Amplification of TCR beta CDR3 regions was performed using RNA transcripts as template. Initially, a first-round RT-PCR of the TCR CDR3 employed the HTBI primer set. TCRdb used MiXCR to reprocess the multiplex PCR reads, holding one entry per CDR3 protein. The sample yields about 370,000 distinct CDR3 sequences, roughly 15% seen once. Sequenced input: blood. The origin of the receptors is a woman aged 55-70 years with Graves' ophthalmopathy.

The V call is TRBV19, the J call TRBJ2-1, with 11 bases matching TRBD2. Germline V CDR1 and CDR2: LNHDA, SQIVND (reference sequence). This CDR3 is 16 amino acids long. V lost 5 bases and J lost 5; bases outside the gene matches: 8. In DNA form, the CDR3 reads TGTGCCAGTAGTGTCCTGCCGGGACTAGCGGACAATGAGCAGTTCTTC. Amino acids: CASSVLPGLADNEQFF.

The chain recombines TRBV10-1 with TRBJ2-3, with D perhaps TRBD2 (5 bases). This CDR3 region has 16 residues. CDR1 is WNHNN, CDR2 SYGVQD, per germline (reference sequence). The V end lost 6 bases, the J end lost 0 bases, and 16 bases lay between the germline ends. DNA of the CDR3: TGCGCCAGCAGCTCGGACGGAGAGGGAAGCACAGATACGCAGTATTTT. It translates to CASSSDGEGSTDTQYF.

CDR3 region: CASSQLPAGAAGELFF. In nucleotides, the CDR3 is TGTGCCAGCAGCCAATTGCCAGCGGGAGCGGCCGGGGAGCTGTTTTTT. The J gene is TRBJ2-2, the V gene TRBV14, with 8 bases that match TRBD2. Losses at the gene ends were 2 bases for V and 6 bases for J; bases not matched to a gene: 8. The germline V gene has CDR1 SGHDN and CDR2 FVKESK. The CDR3 runs to 16 residues. Using reference TRBV14 and TRBJ2-2 for the parts outside the CDR3, the full variable domain is EAGVTQFPSHSVIEKGQTVTLRCDPISGHDNLYWYRRVMGKEIKFLLHFVKESKQDESGMPNNRFLAERTGGTYSTLKVQPAELEDSGVYFCASSQLPAGAAGELFFGEGSRLTVL.

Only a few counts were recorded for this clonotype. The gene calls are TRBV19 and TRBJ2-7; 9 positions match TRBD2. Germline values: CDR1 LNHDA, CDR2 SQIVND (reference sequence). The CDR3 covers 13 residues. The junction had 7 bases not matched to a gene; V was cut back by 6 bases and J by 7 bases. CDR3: CASSAGGPLEQYF. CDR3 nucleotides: TGTGCCAGTAGCGCGGGAGGGCCTTTGGAGCAGTACTTC.

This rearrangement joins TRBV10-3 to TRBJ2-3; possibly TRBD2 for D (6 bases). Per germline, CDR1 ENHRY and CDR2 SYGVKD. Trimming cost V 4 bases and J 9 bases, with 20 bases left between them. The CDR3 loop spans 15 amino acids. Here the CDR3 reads CAISGPEVEGRTQYF. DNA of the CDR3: TGTGCCATCAGTGGCCCCGAGGTGGAGGGTAGAACGCAGTATTTT.

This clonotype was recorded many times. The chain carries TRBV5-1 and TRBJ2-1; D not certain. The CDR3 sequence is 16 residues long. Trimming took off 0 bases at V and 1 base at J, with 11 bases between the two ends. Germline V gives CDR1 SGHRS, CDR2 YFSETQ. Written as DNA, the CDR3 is TGCGCCAGCAGCTTGGGAACTTACGGATCCTACAATGAGCAGTTCTTC. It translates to CASSLGTYGSYNEQFF.

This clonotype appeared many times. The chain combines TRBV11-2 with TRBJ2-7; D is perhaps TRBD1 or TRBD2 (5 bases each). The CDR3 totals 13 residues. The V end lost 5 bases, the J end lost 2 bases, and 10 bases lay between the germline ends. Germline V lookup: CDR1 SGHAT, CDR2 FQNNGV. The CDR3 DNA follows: TGTGCCAGCAGCCAGGGACGGACCTACGAGCAGTACTTC. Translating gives CASSQGRTYEQYF.

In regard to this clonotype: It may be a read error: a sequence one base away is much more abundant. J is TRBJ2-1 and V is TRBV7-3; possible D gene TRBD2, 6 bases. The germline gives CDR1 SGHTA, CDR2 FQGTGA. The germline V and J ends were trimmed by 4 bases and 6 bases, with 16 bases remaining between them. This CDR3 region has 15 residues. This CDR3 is CASSSGTPGTNEQFF. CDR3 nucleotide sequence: TGTGCCAGCAGCTCGGGGACTCCCGGGACCAATGAGCAGTTCTTC.

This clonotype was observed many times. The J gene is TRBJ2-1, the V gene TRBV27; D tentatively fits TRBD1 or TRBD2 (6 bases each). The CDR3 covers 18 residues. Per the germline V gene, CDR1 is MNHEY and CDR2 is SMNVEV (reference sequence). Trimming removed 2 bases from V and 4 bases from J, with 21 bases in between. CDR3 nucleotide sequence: TGTGCCAGCAGTTTAAGGTGGGGGGCCCACCAATTTTACAATGAGCAGTTCTTC. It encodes CASSLRWGAHQFYNEQFF.

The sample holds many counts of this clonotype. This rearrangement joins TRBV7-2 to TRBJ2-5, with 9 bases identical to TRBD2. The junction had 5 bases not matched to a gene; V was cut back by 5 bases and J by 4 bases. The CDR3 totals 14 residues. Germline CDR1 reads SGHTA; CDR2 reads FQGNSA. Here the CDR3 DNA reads TGTGCCAGCAGCGTTAGCGGGAGACCAGAGACCCAGTACTTC. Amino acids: CASSVSGRPETQYF.

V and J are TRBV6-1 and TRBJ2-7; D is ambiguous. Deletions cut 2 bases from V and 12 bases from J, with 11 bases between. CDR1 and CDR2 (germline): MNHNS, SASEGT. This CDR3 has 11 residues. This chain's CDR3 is CASSENNKPYF. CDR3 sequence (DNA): TGTGCCAGCAGTGAAAATAACAAGCCGTACTTC.

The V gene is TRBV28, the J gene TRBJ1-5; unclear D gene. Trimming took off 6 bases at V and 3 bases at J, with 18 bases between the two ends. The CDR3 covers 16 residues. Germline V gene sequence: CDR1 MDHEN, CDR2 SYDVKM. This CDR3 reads CASSPAQAGLNQPQHF. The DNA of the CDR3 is TGTGCCAGCAGCCCTGCTCAGGCAGGCCTCAATCAGCCCCAGCATTTT.

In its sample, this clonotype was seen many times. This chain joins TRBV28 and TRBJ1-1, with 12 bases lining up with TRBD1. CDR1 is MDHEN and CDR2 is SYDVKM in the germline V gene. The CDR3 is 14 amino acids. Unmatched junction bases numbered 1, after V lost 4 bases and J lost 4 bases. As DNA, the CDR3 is TGTGCCAGCAGTTCGGGACAGGGGGCCACTGAAGCTTTCTTT. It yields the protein CASSSGQGATEAFF.

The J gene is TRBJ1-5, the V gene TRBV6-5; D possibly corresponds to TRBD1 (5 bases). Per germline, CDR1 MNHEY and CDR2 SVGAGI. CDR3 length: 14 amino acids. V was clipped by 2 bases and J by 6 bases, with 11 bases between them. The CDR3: CASSYGGVAQPQHF. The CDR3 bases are TGTGCCAGCAGTTACGGGGGAGTTGCTCAGCCCCAGCATTTT.

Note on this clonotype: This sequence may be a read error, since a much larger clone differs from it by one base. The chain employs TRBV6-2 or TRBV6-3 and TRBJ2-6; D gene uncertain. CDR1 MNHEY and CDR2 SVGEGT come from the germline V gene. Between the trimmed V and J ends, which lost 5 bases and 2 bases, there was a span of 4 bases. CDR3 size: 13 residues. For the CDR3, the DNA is TGTGCCAGCAGTGTCGCTGGGGCCAACGTCCTGACTTTC. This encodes CASSVAGANVLTF.

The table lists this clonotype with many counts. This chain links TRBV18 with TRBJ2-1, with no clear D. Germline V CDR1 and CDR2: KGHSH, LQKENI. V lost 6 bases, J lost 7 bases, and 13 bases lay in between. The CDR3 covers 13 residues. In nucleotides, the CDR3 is TGTGCCAGCTCTCGGACCAAACCAAATGAGCAGTTCTTC. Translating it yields CASSRTKPNEQFF.